Listed below are T cell receptor beta chains from one sample, sequenced in a study of blood T cell repertoires in COVID-19. The protocol was immunoSEQ multiplex PCR, while the TCRdb copy is restricted to in-frame clones and leaves out a portion. The data contain about 240,000 clones, 85% to 90% of them singletons. The sequenced sample consisted of peripheral blood. The receptors shown here come from a man aged 60-69 years with acute or convalescent COVID-19. CDR3s include the opening cysteine and the closing phenylalanine or tryptophan. A D gene is named only where the DNA matches it firmly. Where a row states a size, it is once, few, many or the class of an expanded clone; other rows omit it.

TRBJ2-5 TRBV5-6 14 - once TGTGCCAGCAGCTTGTCAGGGCACCAAGAGACCCAGTACTTC CASSLSGHQETQYF
TRBJ1-6 TRBV29-1 18 TRBD1 - TGCAGCGTTTCTGAGGCCGCACAGGGGAGCTCCTATAATTCACCCCTCCACTTT CSVSEAAQGSSYNSPLHF
TRBJ2-7 TRBV5-5 15 - - TGTGCCAGCAGCGCCGTAAACTTCGGAGTAAACGAGCAGTACTTC CASSAVNFGVNEQYF
TRBJ1-2 TRBV10-3 15 TRBD1 - TGTGCCATCAGTGATCCGGGACAGGGGGACTATGGCTACACCTTC CAISDPGQGDYGYTF
TRBJ1-3 TRBV28 15 - - TGTGCCAGCAACACACAGGGAAGAGCTGGAAACACCATATATTTT CASNTQGRAGNTIYF
TRBJ1-1 TRBV5-1 17 TRBD1 - TGCGCCAGCAGCTCCGGATTGGACAGGGCGGCTCTTACTGAAGCTTTCTTT CASSSGLDRAALTEAFF
TRBJ2-7 TRBV4-2 16 TRBD2 - TGTGCCAGCAGCCAGCCCGGACTAGCGGGAGCTTACGAGCAGTACTTC CASSQPGLAGAYEQYF
TRBJ2-1 TRBV3-1/TRBV3-2 15 TRBD2 - TGTGCCAGCAGCCAAGGAGCGGGAGAAACCAATGAGCAGTTCTTC CASSQGAGETNEQFF
TRBJ2-1 TRBV19 14 - - TGTGCCAGTAGTATAGGTGGGGCCCCAAATGAGCAGTTCTTC CASSIGGAPNEQFF
TRBJ2-1 TRBV21-1 19 - - - CASSKASRVAGGSYNEQFF
TRBJ1-2 TRBV5-5 14 - - TGTGCCAGCAGCTTAGAGGGGGTAGGCTATGGCTACACCTTC CASSLEGVGYGYTF
TRBJ1-2 TRBV9 14 TRBD1 - TGTGCCAGCAGCTTACGGACAGGGACCTATGGCTACACCTTC CASSLRTGTYGYTF
TRBJ1-2 TRBV5-6 17 TRBD1 - TGTGCCAGCAGCCGTACAGGACAGGGCCGCATACTCTCAGGCTACACCTTC CASSRTGQGRILSGYTF
TRBJ2-7 TRBV7-9 15 TRBD1 few TGTGCCAGCAGCTTAGTACAGGGGGTCGCCTACGAGCAGTACTTC CASSLVQGVAYEQYF
TRBJ2-7 TRBV19 16 TRBD2 - TGTGCCAGTAGTATCCGGGGGGCTAGCGGGATGGTAGAGCAGTACTTC CASSIRGASGMVEQYF
TRBJ2-7 TRBV6-5 15 TRBD1 once TGTGCCAGCAGTTCTATTGGGACAGGGCCCTACGAGCAGTACTTC CASSSIGTGPYEQYF